The T cell receptor (beta chain) described here comes from a study of T cell responses to AZD1222 COVID-19 vaccine. Study-level results: Donors skewed white British and female; clonal diversity was possibly underestimated. Regions 160-218 and 743-854 held dominance among vaccine-associated CD4 TCRs, which spanned spike.

The assay was immunoSEQ multiplex PCR, and TCRdb's table has in-frame clones only and misses some. The data hold some 180,000 clones, with around nine tenths observed a single time. With respect to this clone: Its antigen is unidentified.

The V end was cut by 7 bases, the J end by 4 bases, with 13 bases between. Germline V gene lookup returns CDR1 SEHNR and CDR2 FQNEAQ (reference sequence). The CDR3 is 13 residues long. Sample: peripheral blood, taken on day 0 of AZD1222 vaccination. The receptor was isolated from an adult in good health. The rearrangement links TRBV7-9 to TRBJ2-5, with a weak D call TRBD2 (7 bases). In nucleotides, the CDR3 is TGTGCCAGCAAAACAGGGAGGGCAGAGACCCAGTACTTC. As protein: CASKTGRAETQYF.